This T cell receptor beta chain originates from a study of blood T cells in healthy people across ages. The study's findings and limits: A roughly linear fall in TCR beta diversity per million T cells was seen with increasing age.

The CDR3 extends over 16 amino acids. Per germline, CDR1 ENHRY and CDR2 SYGVKD. V lost 0 bases and J lost 8; bases outside the gene matches: 7. The use of a sample-barcoded 5' primer and a J-beta primer mix characterized a second PCR of roughly 7 to 11 cycles. TCRdb reprocessed the 5' RACE reads with MiXCR, giving one entry per CDR3 protein. The table lists 600,000 to 850,000 distinct CDR3 sequences, more than 40% of them singletons, with more than 20% in the top ten. This clonotype was counted between two and nine times. The antigen is not known. The sequenced sample was blood. This chain links TRBV10-3 with TRBJ1-2; 12 bases match TRBD1. The TCR was taken from a woman in her fifties or sixties in good health. The CDR3 region is CAISESGGQGARGYTF. CDR3 nucleotide sequence: TGTGCCATCAGTGAGTCGGGGGGACAGGGGGCGCGAGGCTACACCTTC.